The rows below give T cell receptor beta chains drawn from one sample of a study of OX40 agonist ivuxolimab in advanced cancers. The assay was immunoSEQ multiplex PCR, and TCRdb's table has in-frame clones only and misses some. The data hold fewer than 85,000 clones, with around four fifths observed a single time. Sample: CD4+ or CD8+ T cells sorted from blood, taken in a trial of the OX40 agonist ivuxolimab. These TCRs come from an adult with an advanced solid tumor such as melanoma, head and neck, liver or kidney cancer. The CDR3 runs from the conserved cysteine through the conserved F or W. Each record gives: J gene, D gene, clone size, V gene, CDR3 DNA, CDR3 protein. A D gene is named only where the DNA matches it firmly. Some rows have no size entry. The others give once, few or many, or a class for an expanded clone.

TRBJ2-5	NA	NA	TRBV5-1	TGCGCCAGCAGCGAGGGAAAAGAGACCCAGTACTTC	CASSEGKETQYF
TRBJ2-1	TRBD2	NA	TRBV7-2	TGTGCCAGCAGCTTAGCCGGGACTAGCGGGGGGGAGTATGAGCAGTTCTTC	CASSLAGTSGGEYEQFF
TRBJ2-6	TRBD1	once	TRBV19	TGTGCCAGTAGTAAGAGGGGACAGGGAGACTCTGGGGCCAACGTCCTGACTTTC	CASSKRGQGDSGANVLTF
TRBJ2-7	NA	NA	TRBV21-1	TGTGCCAGCAGGGGACGTGCGAGCTCCTACGAGCAGTACTTC	CASRGRASSYEQYF
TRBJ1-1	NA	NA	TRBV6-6	TGTGCCAGCACTTCCGACATAAAATTTGAAGCTTTCTTT	CASTSDIKFEAFF
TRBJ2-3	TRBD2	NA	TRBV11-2	TGTGCCAGCATGATAGCGGGCCTCACAGATACGCAGTATTTT	CASMIAGLTDTQYF
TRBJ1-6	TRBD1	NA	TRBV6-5	TGTGCCAGCAAGTTAGCCGACAGGGGAAGATCACCCCTCCACTTT	CASKLADRGRSPLHF
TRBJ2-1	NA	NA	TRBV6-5	TGTGCCAGCAGTACCGGAGTTTGGGAAAGCTATGAGCAGTTCTTC	CASSTGVWESYEQFF
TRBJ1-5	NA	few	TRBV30	TGTGCCTGGAGTGCGGTCTTCGGCTCCTCAGGGCCCCAGCATTTT	CAWSAVFGSSGPQHF
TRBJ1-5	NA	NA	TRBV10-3	TGTGCCATCAGTGAGTCGATTTTCCAGCCCCAGCATTTT	CAISESIFQPQHF
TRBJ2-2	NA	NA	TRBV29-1	TGCAGCGTTGGAACACCGAACACCGGGGAGCTGTTTTTT	CSVGTPNTGELFF
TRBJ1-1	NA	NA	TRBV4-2	TGTGCCAGCAGCCAAGCATTGCGGAACACTGAAGCTTTCTTT	CASSQALRNTEAFF
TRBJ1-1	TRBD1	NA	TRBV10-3	TGTGCCATCGGGGGACAGGGGGACACTGAAGCTTTCTTT	CAIGGQGDTEAFF
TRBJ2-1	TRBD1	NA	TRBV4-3	TGCGCCAGCAGCCCGGGACAGGGGTTCTACAATGAGCAGTTCTTC	CASSPGQGFYNEQFF
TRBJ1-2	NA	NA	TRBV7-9	TGTGCCAGCAGCTTAGCGCTACCGGTCTATGGCTACACCTTC	CASSLALPVYGYTF
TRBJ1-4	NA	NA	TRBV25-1	TGTGCCAGCAGTGCGACCCTGGGTTCTCATGAAAAACTGTTTTTT	CASSATLGSHEKLFF
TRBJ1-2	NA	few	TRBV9	TGTGCCAGCAGCTCACAGGGTGGCGTAAATGGCTACACCTTC	CASSSQGGVNGYTF
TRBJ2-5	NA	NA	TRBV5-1	TGCGCCAGCAGCTTGGGGGACCCCCAAGAGACCCAGTACTTC	CASSLGDPQETQYF